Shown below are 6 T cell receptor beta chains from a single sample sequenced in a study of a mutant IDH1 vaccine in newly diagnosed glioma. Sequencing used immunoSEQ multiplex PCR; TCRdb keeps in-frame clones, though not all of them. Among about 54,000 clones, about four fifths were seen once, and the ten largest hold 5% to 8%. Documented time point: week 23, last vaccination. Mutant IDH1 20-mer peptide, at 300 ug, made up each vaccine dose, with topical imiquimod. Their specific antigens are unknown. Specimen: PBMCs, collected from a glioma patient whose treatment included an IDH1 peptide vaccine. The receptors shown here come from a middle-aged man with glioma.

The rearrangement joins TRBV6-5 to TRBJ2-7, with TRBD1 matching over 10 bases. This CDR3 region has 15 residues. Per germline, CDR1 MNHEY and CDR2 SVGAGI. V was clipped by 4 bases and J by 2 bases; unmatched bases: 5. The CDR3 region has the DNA TGTGCCAGCAGTTCCTCCGGGACAGGGGCCTACGAGCAGTACTTC. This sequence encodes CASSSSGTGAYEQYF.

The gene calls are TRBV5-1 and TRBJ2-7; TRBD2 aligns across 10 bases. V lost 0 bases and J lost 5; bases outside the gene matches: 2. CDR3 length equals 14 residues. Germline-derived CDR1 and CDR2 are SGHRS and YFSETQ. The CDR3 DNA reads TGCGCCAGCAGCTTGGAAGCGGGGGGGGACGAGCAGTACTTC. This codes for CASSLEAGGDEQYF.

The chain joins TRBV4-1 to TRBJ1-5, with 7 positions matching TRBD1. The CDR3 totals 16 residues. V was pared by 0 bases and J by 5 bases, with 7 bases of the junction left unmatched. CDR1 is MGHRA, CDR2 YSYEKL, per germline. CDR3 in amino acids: CASSQEGDRVDQPQHF. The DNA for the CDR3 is TGCGCCAGCAGCCAAGAAGGCGACAGGGTTGATCAGCCCCAGCATTTT.

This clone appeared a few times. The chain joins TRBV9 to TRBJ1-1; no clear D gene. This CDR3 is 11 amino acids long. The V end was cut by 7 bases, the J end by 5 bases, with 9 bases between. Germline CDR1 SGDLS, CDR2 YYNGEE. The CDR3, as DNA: TGTGCCAGCGGATCGAGGACTGAAGCTTTCTTT. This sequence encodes CASGSRTEAFF. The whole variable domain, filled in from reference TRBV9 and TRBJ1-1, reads DSGVTQTPKHLITATGQRVTLRCSPRSGDLSVYWYQQSLDQGLQFLIQYYNGEERAKGNILERFSAQQFPDLHSELNLSSLELGDSALYFCASGSRTEAFFGQGTRLTVV.

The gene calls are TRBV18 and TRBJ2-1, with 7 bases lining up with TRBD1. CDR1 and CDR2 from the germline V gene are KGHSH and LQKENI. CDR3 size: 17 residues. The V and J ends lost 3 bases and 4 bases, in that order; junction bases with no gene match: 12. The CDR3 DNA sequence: TGTGCCAGCTCACCGTACGATCCGGGACAGCTTTACAATGAGCAGTTCTTC. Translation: CASSPYDPGQLYNEQFF.

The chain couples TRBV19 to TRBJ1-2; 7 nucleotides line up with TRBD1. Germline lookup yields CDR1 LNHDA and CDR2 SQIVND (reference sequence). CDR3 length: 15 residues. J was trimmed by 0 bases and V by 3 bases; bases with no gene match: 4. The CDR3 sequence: CASSIWDSSNYGYTF. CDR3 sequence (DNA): TGTGCCAGTAGTATTTGGGACAGCTCTAACTATGGCTACACCTTC.